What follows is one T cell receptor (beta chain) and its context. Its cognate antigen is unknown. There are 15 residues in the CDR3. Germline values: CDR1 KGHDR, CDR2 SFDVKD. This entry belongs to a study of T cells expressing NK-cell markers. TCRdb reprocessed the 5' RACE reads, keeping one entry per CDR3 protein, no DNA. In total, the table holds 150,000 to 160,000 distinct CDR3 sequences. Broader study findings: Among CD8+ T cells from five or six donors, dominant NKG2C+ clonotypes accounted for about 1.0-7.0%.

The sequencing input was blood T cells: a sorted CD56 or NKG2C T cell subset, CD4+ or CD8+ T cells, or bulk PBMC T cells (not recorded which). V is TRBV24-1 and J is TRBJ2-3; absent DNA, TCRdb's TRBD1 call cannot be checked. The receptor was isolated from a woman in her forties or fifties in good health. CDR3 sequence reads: CATRPGQGITDTQYF.